This T cell receptor beta chain was found in a study of blood T cells in healthy people across ages. Overall study findings and caveats: There were more naive CD4+ cells and higher diversity in long-lived donors than in aged donors.

Combining a sample-barcoded 5' primer with a J-beta primer mix, a second PCR ran for roughly 7 to 11 cycles. Researchers report that a template-switch adaptor with 12 random nucleotides tagged each cDNA molecule. TCRdb reprocessed the 5' RACE reads via MiXCR and lists one record per CDR3 protein. The sample contains around 1.1 million distinct CDR3 sequences, 35% to 40% of which appear only once. This clonotype was picked up a small number of times. The antigen remains unidentified. Each donor gave 9.5 to 10 milliliters of peripheral blood. Per sample, a minimum of 6.5 million PBMCs were isolated. The sample consisted of blood. The TCR comes from a man younger than 35 in good health.

In DNA form, the CDR3 reads TGTGCCAGCAGCTCAGGGATTAATCAGCCCCAGCATTTT. As protein: CASSSGINQPQHF. This rearrangement joins TRBV5-6 to TRBJ1-5, with TRBD1 as a possible D gene (5 bases). The CDR3 contains 13 residues. Germline CDR1 SGHDT, CDR2 YYEEEE. Trimming stripped 3 bases from V and 4 bases from J, with 8 bases between. Supplemented by reference TRBV5-6 and TRBJ1-5, the full variable domain reads DAGVTQSPTHLIKTRGQQVTLRCSPKSGHDTVSWYQQALGQGPQFIFQYYEEEERQRGNFPDRFSGHQFPNYSSELNVNALLLGDSALYLCASSSGINQPQHFGDGTRLSIL.